Below are 24 T cell receptor beta chains sequenced from a single sample in a study of vaccination and CD4 T cells after COVID-19. The antigens for these receptors are not known. The Oncomine TCR Beta short-read assay was applied to DNA of cultured CD4+ T cells. In TCRdb, the PCR reads were re-called with MiXCR into one record per CDR3 protein. The sample includes 11,000 to 15,000 distinct CDR3 sequences, around 21% seen only once; the top ten take 15%. Treatment meaning: 10-day PBMC culture with coronavirus spike peptide pools or control peptides (ViraFEST assay). The specimen was cultured CD4+ T cells from blood. These receptors were collected from a human donor with COVID-19.

This clonotype was found a few times. The rearrangement uses TRBV28 and TRBJ1-5; 9 nucleotides align to TRBD1. The V segment lost 4 bases and the J segment 1 base; nucleotides outside the gene matches: 14. Germline V CDR1 and CDR2: MDHEN, SYDVKM. CDR3 length equals 19 residues. CDR3 coding DNA: TGTGCCAGCAGTTCTATTGGGCGAACAGGGGGCGGGAGCAATCAGCCCCAGCATTTT. This gives the protein CASSSIGRTGGGSNQPQHF.

The V call is TRBV7-9, the J call TRBJ2-6; tentative D call: TRBD2 (6 bases). Germline-derived CDR1 and CDR2 are SEHNR and FQNEAQ (reference sequence). The length of the CDR3 is 16 residues. With 0 bases removed from V and 1 base from J, the gap between germline ends came to 7 bases. CDR3 residues: CASSLAGGSGANVLTF. CDR3 in DNA: TGTGCCAGCAGCTTAGCTGGGGGGTCTGGGGCCAACGTCCTGACTTTC.

The chain carries TRBV25-1 and TRBJ2-3; D remains unclear. This CDR3 spans 12 amino acids. Germline CDR1 is MGHDK and CDR2 is SYGVNS. Trimming cost V 3 bases and J 7 bases, with 8 bases left between them. The CDR3 sequence: CASSDLSNTQYF. CDR3 sequence (DNA): TGTGCCAGCAGTGATCTGTCGAATACGCAGTATTTT.

This clonotype was seen only a few times. The chain has TRBV5-4 and TRBJ2-7; TRBD2 might be the D (5 bases). The CDR3 length is 14 residues. Germline lookup yields CDR1 SGHNT and CDR2 YYREEE (reference sequence). Deletions cut 4 bases from V and 2 bases from J, with 13 bases between. CDR3 nucleotide sequence: TGTGCCAGCAGCCCTAGCCTAGAACCCTACGAGCAGTACTTC. Translating it yields CASSPSLEPYEQYF. The whole variable domain, remainder taken from reference TRBV5-4 and TRBJ2-7, is ETGVTQSPTHLIKTRGQQVTLRCSSQSGHNTVSWYQQALGQGPQFIFQYYREEENGRGNFPPRFSGLQFPNYSSELNVNALELDDSALYLCASSPSLEPYEQYFGPGTRLTVT.

This chain links TRBV27 with TRBJ2-1; no reliable D call. Looked up from germline, CDR1 is MNHEY and CDR2 is SMNVEV (reference sequence). The CDR3 has 16 amino acids. Trimming left V 1 base short and J 0 bases short, with 10 bases between. CDR3 sequence: CASSLFGTSSYNEQFF. The CDR3 DNA follows: TGTGCCAGCAGTTTATTCGGCACGAGCTCCTACAATGAGCAGTTCTTC.

Only a few counts were recorded for this clonotype. V usage is TRBV6-5 and J usage is TRBJ2-5; D unresolved. This CDR3 spans 14 amino acids. V dropped 2 bases and J dropped 5 bases, with 12 bases sitting between them. The germline V gene encodes CDR1 MNHEY and CDR2 SVGAGI. CDR3 in amino acids: CASSYPTVGETQYF. The CDR3 bases are TGTGCCAGCAGTTACCCCACAGTAGGGGAGACCCAGTACTTC.

Only a few counts were recorded for this clonotype. The chain has TRBV4-1 and TRBJ2-4; D may be TRBD1 (6 bases). The CDR3 extends over 16 amino acids. V gave up 2 bases and J gave up 3 bases, with 14 bases separating them. Germline CDR1 reads MGHRA; CDR2 reads YSYEKL. Here the CDR3 DNA reads TGCGCCAGCAGCCAATATGGGGCACAGGGCAAAAACATTCAGTACTTC. It is translated as CASSQYGAQGKNIQYF.

Written as DNA, the CDR3 is TGTGCCAGCAAGCCGGTCAGGGTTTCTGGCTACACCTTC. Its translation is CASKPVRVSGYTF. This chain links TRBV2 with TRBJ1-2; D perhaps matches TRBD1 (5 bases). With 7 bases removed from V and 7 bases from J, the gap between germline ends came to 16 bases. The CDR3 is 13 amino acids. Germline values: CDR1 SNHLY, CDR2 FYNNEI.

This clonotype was picked up a small number of times. The genes are TRBV20-1 and TRBJ2-5, with D hard to call. Germline V gives CDR1 DFQATT, CDR2 SNEGSKA (reference sequence). The CDR3 spans 13 residues. Trimming took 3 bases from V and 5 from J, leaving 13 bases between them. The CDR3 reads CSARGSQVETQYF. CDR3 DNA: TGCAGTGCTAGGGGCTCCCAAGTCGAGACCCAGTACTTC.

The chain has TRBV11-2 and TRBJ2-5, with a weak D call TRBD2 (5 bases). The germline CDR1 and CDR2 sequences are SGHAT and FQNNGV. V lost 1 base, J lost 7 bases, and 10 bases lay in between. The CDR3 extends over 13 amino acids. The CDR3 nucleotides are TGTGCCAGCAGCTTAGGAGGGTCCGGGACCCAGTACTTC. This translates into CASSLGGSGTQYF.

The chain uses TRBV5-1 and TRBJ2-5; tentatively, D is TRBD1 or TRBD2 (7 bases each). The germline V and J ends were trimmed by 0 bases and 4 bases, with 13 bases remaining between them. The CDR3 runs 15 residues. Looked up from germline, CDR1 is SGHRS and CDR2 is YFSETQ. In DNA, the CDR3 is TGCGCCAGCAGCTTGGCCCCAGGGGGGGCAGAGACCCAGTACTTC. Its translation: CASSLAPGGAETQYF.

This clonotype was counted a few times. In DNA form, the CDR3 reads TGTGCCAGCAGCTTTTTGCTGAACACTGAAGCTTTCTTT. It codes for CASSFLLNTEAFF. This chain uses TRBV5-4 with TRBJ1-1; no firm D call. The germline V and J ends were trimmed by 2 bases and 0 bases, with 5 bases remaining between them. The length of the CDR3 is 13 residues. The V gene's germline CDR1 is SGHNT and CDR2 YYREEE (reference sequence).

This clonotype has more than one count but fewer than ten. The genes are TRBV10-1 and TRBJ2-3; TRBD2 matches at 8 bases. CDR1 is WNHNN, CDR2 SYGVQD, per germline (reference sequence). The V gene end was trimmed by 7 bases and the J gene end by 1 base; junction bases not matched to a gene: 4. The CDR3 is 14 residues long. CDR3 nucleotides: TGCGCCAGCAAGGGTAGCGGGGGCACAGATACGCAGTATTTT. Translating gives CASKGSGGTDTQYF.

The chain is built from TRBV9 and TRBJ1-5, with D tentatively TRBD1 (6 bases). The CDR3 covers 14 residues. Per germline, CDR1 SGDLS and CDR2 YYNGEE. V lost 4 bases and J lost 5, with 13 bases in between. As DNA, the CDR3 is TGTGCCAGCAGCCGCGGGAGGGGGGATCAGCCCCAGCATTTT. Translating gives CASSRGRGDQPQHF.

This clonotype is deemed medium-sized (0.01 to 0.1%). The chain links TRBV15 to TRBJ1-5; D gene unclear. There are 12 residues in the CDR3. CDR1 and CDR2 (germline): LNHNV, YYDKDF (reference sequence). V gave up 0 bases and J gave up 7 bases, with 4 bases separating them. CDR3 amino acids: CATSRDIQPQHF. As DNA, the CDR3 is TGTGCCACCAGCAGAGACATCCAGCCCCAGCATTTT.

The CDR3 loop reads CASSKSTRGYTF. CDR3 sequence (DNA): TGTGCCAGCAGTAAGAGCACCCGGGGGTACACCTTC. The J gene is TRBJ1-2, the V gene TRBV5-6, with a tentative D call TRBD1 (5 bases). The germline gives CDR1 SGHDT, CDR2 YYEEEE. This CDR3 comprises 12 residues. V was cut by 5 bases and J by 11 bases, with 16 bases left in between. Full variable domain (rest looked up from reference TRBV5-6 and TRBJ1-2): DAGVTQSPTHLIKTRGQQVTLRCSPKSGHDTVSWYQQALGQGPQFIFQYYEEEERQRGNFPDRFSGHQFPNYSSELNVNALLLGDSALYLCASSKSTRGYTFGSGTRLTVV.

The J gene is TRBJ1-2, the V gene TRBV9; the D is unclear. Trimming removed 4 bases at V and 7 bases at J, with 14 bases between. Per germline, CDR1 SGDLS and CDR2 YYNGEE. The length of the CDR3 is 13 residues. In nucleotides, the CDR3 is TGTGCCAGCAGCCAGCGATCGGGAATTGGCTACACCTTC. Protein sequence: CASSQRSGIGYTF.

This chain links TRBV19 with TRBJ1-2; D remains ambiguous. The V gene's germline CDR1 is LNHDA and CDR2 SQIVND (reference sequence). The V and J ends lost 3 bases and 5 bases respectively, with 13 bases between them. The CDR3 loop spans 14 amino acids. CDR3 DNA: TGTGCCAGTAGTATCAACAGCTACCGGTATGGCTACACCTTC. Amino acids: CASSINSYRYGYTF.

The chain employs TRBV12-3 or TRBV12-4 and TRBJ1-1; D remains unclear. The ends were cut back, 3 bases at V and 4 bases at J, with 9 bases in the middle. This CDR3 is 13 amino acids long. The CDR3 DNA reads TGTGCCAGCAGTTTTCTTGAGGGCACTGAAGCTTTCTTT. Its protein product is CASSFLEGTEAFF.

The gene calls are TRBV21-1 and TRBJ2-7; the table's D gene call, TRBD1, was not cross checked with the DNA. TRBV21-1 is a pseudogene segment. The length of the CDR3 is 14 residues. The CDR3 DNA reads TGTGCCAGCAGCACAAACCCAGGGATTTACGAGCAGTACTTC. Translated: CASSTNPGIYEQYF.

This chain joins TRBV18 and TRBJ1-2, with 9 bases fitting TRBD1. Germline assignment: CDR1 KGHSH and CDR2 LQKENI. This CDR3 contains 13 residues. V lost 8 bases, J lost 7 bases, and 8 bases stayed unmatched. Written as DNA, the CDR3 is TGTGCCAGCGCCAGGGGGGACAGGGCTGGCTACACCTTC. Residues: CASARGDRAGYTF.

The chain has TRBV14 and TRBJ1-2, with D hard to call. V gave up 6 bases and J gave up 0 bases, with 17 bases separating them. Germline loops: CDR1 SGHDN, CDR2 FVKESK. The CDR3 length is 16 residues. CDR3: CASRTTRPGTNYGYTF. The CDR3 region has the DNA TGTGCCAGCAGAACGACCCGACCGGGAACTAACTATGGCTACACCTTC.

In this sample, this clonotype turned up a few times. The genes are TRBV6-2 or TRBV6-3 and TRBJ1-5; D unclear. Germline V lookup: CDR1 MNHEY, CDR2 SVGEGT. Trimming shortened V by 10 bases and J by 0 bases, and 13 bases separated the two germline ends. The CDR3 runs to 14 residues. The CDR3 DNA sequence: TGTGCCACCTCGAAGAACCCTAGCAATCAGCCCCAGCATTTT. Encoded protein: CATSKNPSNQPQHF.

The J gene is TRBJ2-3, the V gene TRBV7-9, with 7 positions matching TRBD2. The germline V gene has CDR1 SEHNR and CDR2 FQNEAQ (reference sequence). J was trimmed by 2 bases and V by 1 base; bases with no gene match: 9. The CDR3 spans 17 residues. Here the CDR3 reads CASSLVEASGATDTQYF. CDR3 DNA sequence: TGTGCCAGCAGCTTAGTCGAGGCTAGCGGCGCCACAGATACGCAGTATTTT. Together with reference TRBV7-9 and TRBJ2-3, the CDR3 gives the full variable domain: DTGVSQNPRHKITKRGQNVTFRCDPISEHNRLYWYRQTLGQGPEFLTYFQNEAQLEKSRLLSDRFSAERPKGSFSTLEIQRTEQGDSAMYLCASSLVEASGATDTQYFGPGTRLTVL.